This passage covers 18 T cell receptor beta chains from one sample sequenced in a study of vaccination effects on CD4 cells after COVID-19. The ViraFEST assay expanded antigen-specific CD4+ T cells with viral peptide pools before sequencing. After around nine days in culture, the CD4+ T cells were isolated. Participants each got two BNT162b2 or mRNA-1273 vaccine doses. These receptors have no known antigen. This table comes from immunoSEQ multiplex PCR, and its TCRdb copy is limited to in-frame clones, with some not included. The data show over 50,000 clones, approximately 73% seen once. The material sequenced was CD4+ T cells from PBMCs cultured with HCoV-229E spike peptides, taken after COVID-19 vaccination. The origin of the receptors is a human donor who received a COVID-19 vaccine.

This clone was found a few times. The CDR3 protein is CASSIVAGRGDTQYF. The DNA of the CDR3 is TGCGCCAGCAGCATTGTAGCGGGGAGAGGAGATACGCAGTATTTT. The gene calls are TRBV5-1 and TRBJ2-3; TRBD2 agrees at 8 bases. CDR1 is SGHRS, CDR2 YFSETQ, per germline. The CDR3 is made up of 15 amino acids. The trim removed 4 bases at V and 5 bases at J, leaving 9 bases unmatched.

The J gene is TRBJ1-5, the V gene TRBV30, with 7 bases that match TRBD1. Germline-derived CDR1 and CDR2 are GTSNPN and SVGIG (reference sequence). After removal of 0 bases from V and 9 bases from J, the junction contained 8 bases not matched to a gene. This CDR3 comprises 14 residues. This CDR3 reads CAWSVRDSSGPQHF. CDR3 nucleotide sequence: TGTGCCTGGAGTGTACGGGACAGCTCTGGGCCCCAGCATTTT.

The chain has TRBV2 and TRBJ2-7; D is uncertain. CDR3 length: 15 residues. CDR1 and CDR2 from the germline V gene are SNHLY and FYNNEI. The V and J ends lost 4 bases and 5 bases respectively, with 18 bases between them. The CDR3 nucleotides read TGTGCCAGCAGTGTTATCCTGGGCAGTTTGAACGAGCAGTACGTC. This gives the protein CASSVILGSLNEQYV.

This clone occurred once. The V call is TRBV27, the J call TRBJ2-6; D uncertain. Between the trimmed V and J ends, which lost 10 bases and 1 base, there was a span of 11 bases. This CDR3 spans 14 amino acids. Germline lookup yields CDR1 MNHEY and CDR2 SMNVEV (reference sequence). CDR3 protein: CATRQASGANVLTF. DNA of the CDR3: TGTGCCACTAGGCAGGCATCTGGGGCCAACGTCCTGACTTTC.

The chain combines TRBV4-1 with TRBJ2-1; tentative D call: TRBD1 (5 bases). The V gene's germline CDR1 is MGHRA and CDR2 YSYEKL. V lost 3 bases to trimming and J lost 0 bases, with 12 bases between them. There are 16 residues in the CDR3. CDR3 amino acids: CASSHDDRRSYNEQFF. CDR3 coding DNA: TGCGCCAGCAGCCACGATGACAGACGCTCCTACAATGAGCAGTTCTTC.

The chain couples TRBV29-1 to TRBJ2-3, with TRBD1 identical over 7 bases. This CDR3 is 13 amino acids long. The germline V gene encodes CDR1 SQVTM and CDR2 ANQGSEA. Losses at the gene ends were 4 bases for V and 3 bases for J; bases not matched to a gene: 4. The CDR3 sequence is CSVGKGATDTQYF. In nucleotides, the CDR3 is TGCAGCGTTGGAAAGGGGGCGACAGATACGCAGTATTTT.

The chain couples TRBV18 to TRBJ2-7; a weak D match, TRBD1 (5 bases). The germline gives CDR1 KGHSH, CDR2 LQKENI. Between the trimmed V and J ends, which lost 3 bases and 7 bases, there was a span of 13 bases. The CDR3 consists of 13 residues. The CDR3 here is CASSPSQGREQYV. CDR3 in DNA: TGTGCCAGCTCACCGAGTCAGGGAAGGGAGCAGTACGTC.

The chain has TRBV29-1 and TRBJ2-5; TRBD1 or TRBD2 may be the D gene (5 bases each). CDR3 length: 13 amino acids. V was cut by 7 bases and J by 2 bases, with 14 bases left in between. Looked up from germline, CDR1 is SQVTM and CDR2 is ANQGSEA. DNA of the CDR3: TGCAGCGGGGGGAGCAGGGTTCAAGAGACCCAGTACTTC. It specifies CSGGSRVQETQYF.

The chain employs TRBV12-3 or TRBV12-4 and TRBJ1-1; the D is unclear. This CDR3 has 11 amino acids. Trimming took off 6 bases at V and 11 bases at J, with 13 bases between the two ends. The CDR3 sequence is CASSIVGRAFF. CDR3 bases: TGTGCCAGCAGCATAGTTGGGCGGGCTTTCTTT.

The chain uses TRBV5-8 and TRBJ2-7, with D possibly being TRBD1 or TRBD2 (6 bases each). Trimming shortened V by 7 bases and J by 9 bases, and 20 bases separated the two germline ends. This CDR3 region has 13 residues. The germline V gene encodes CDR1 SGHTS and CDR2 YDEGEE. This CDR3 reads CASAGGGGGGQYV. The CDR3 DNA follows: TGTGCCAGCGCCGGGGGAGGCGGAGGGGGGCAGTACGTC.

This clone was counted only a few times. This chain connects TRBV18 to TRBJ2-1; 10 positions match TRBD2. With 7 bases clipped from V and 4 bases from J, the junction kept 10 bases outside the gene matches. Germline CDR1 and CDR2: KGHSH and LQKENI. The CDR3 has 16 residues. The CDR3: CASLKISGGSYNEQFF. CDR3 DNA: TGTGCCAGCTTAAAAATTAGCGGGGGGTCTTACAATGAGCAGTTCTTC.

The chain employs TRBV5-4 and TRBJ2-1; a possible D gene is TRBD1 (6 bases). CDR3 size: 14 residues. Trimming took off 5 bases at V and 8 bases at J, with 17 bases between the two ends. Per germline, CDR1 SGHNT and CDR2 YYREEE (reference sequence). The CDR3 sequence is CASRTNTGTDEQFF. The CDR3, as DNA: TGTGCCAGCAGGACCAATACAGGGACGGATGAGCAGTTCTTC.

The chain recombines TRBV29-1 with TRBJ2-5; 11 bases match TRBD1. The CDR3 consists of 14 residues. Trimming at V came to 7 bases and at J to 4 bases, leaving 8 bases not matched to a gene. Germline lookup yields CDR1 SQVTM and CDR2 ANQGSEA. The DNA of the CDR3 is TGCAGCGCCCTTCGAGGGACAGGGGGAGAGACCCAGTACTTC. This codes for CSALRGTGGETQYF.

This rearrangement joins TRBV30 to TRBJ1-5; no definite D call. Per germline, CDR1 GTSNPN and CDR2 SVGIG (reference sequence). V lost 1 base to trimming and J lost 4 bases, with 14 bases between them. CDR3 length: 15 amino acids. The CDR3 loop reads CAWSAKAGANQPQHF. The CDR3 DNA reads TGTGCCTGGAGTGCGAAGGCAGGAGCTAATCAGCCCCAGCATTTT.

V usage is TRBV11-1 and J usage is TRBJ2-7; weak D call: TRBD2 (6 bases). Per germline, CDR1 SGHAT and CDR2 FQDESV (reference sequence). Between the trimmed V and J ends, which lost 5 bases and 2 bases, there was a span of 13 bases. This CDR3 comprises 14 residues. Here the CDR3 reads CASSPRLVPYEQYV. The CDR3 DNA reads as TGTGCCAGCAGCCCCCGACTAGTACCCTACGAGCAGTACGTC.

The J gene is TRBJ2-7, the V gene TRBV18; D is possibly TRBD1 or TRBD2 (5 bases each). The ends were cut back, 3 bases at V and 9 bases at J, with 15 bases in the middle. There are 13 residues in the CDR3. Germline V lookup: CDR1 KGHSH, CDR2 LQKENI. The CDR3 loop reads CASSPGTVGSQYV. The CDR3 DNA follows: TGTGCCAGCTCACCCGGGACGGTTGGGTCGCAGTACGTC.

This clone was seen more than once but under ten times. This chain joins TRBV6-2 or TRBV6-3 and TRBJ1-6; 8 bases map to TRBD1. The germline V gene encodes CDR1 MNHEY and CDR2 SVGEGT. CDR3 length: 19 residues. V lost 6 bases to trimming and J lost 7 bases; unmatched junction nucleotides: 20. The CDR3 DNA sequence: TGTGCCAGCAGCTCTAGATCGATAAGGACAGGGCCTAAGAATTCACCCCTCCACTTT. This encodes CASSSRSIRTGPKNSPLHF.

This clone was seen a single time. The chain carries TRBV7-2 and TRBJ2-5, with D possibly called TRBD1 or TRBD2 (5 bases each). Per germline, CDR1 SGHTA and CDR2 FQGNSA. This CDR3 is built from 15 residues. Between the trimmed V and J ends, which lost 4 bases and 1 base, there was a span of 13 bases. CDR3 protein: CASSSTGRIQETQYF. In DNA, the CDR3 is TGTGCCAGCAGCTCAACGGGACGGATCCAAGAGACCCAGTACTTC.